The sequence of this TCR beta chain was determined in a study of identifying expanded T cells in peripheral blood. The study, taken as a whole, reports: Differentially abundant clones: around 1.2 between replicates, about 17 at approximately two weeks, 19 to 20 at four. Clone count variance between approximately 2-week samples rose with total template count.

Collection occurred without any documented infections or immune events in donors. Generated by immunoSEQ multiplex PCR, the TCRdb table keeps only in-frame clones and is missing some. Of over 90,000 clones in the sample, around 88% were seen once. Of note for this clone: Its antigen is unidentified.

This TCR came from a person between 18 and 69 years old in good health. The sample taken for sequencing was blood.

The CDR3 loop is CASSTDREREQYF. In DNA form, the CDR3 reads TGTGCCAGCAGCACAGACAGGGAACGCGAGCAGTACTTC. The rearrangement uses TRBV7-2 and TRBJ2-7; TRBD1 matches 7 bases. The CDR3 is made up of 13 amino acids. J gave up 6 bases and V 5 bases, and 7 bases lay outside the gene matches. Germline CDR1 is SGHTA and CDR2 is FQGNSA.